Reported below is one TCR beta chain. What it recognizes is unknown. Just one base apart from a much larger clone, this may be a read error. These data belong to a study of cytomegalovirus exposure and HLA in healthy donors. Study observations and caveats: A few CMV-associated chains proved CMV antigen-specific in vitro. Cytomegalovirus-associated TCR beta chains were listed, numbering roughly 150. A classifier reportedly called cytomegalovirus status with high sensitivity and specificity.

A roughly 120-subject validation cohort, separate from the approximately 670-subject first cohort, supplied the donors. In germline, CDR1 is SNHLY, CDR2 FYNNEI. CDR3 size: 15 residues. V trimming: 6 bases; J trimming: 0 bases; junction bases outside the gene matches: 1. Produced via immunoSEQ multiplex PCR; TCRdb's table is partial and in-frame only. The sample shows approximately 110,000 clones, about 94% of them seen only once. This receptor was obtained from a woman between 18 and 29 years old in good health and CMV-seronegative. The chain is built from TRBV2 and TRBJ2-3; TRBD2 matches at 12 bases. Sequencing was performed on PBMCs. CDR3 nucleotides: TGTGCCAGCAGGGGGACTAGCGGGAGCACAGATACGCAGTATTTT. This sequence encodes CASRGTSGSTDTQYF.